The clone carrying this T cell receptor (beta chain) has just a few counts. V lost 6 bases and J lost 3, with 17 bases in between. The length of the CDR3 is 15 residues. Germline V gene sequence: CDR1 MNHEY, CDR2 SVGAGI. Original data processing: Nucleated cell number was recorded as an estimate derived from reference gene primer amplification. The table came from immunoSEQ multiplex PCR; TCRdb's copy has only in-frame clones and leaves some out. V, J and clone size derive from that table, while D and trimming were established from the DNA sequence. The sample lists around 200,000 clones, roughly four fifths occurring once. The entry originates in a study of blood T cell repertoires in COVID-19. As for the study in general: From the United States, Italy and Spain came samples of acute and convalescent COVID-19. Sample material is recorded as cDNA or gDNA derived from T cells, B-cell-depleted T cells, or PBMCs.

The source is a man aged 50 or older with active or convalescent COVID-19. What was sequenced was peripheral blood. The chain carries TRBV6-5 and TRBJ1-1; perhaps TRBD1 as D (6 bases). Written as DNA, the CDR3 is TGTGCCAGCAGAAGGGGTACAGGGTGGGACACTGAAGCTTTCTTT. This sequence encodes CASRRGTGWDTEAFF.